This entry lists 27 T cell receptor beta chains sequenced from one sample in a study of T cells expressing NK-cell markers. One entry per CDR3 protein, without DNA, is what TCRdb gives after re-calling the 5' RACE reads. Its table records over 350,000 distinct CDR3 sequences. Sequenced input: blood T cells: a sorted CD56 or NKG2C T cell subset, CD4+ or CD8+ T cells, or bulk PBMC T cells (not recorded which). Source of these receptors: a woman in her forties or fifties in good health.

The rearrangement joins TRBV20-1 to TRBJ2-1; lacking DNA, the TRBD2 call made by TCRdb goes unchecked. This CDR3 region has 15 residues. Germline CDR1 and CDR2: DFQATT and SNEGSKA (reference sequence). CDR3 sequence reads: CSALAGISSYNEQFF.

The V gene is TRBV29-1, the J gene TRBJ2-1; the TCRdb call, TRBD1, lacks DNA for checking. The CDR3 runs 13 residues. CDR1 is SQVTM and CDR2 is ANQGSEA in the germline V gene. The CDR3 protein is CSLGRDAINEQFF.

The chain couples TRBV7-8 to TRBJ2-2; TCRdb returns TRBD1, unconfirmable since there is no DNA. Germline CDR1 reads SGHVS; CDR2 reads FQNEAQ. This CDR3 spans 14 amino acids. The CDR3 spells CASSFPDRLGELFF.

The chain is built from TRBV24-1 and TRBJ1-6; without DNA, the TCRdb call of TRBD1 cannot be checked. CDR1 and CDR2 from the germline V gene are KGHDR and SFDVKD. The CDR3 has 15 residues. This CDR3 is CATSDGDRINSPLHF.

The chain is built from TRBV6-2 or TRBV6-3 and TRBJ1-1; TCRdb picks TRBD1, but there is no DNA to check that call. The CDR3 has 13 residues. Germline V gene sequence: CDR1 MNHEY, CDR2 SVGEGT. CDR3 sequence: CASNTGRNTEAFF.

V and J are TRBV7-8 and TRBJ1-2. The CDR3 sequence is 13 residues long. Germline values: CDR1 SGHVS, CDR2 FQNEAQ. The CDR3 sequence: CASSLAGPKAYTF.

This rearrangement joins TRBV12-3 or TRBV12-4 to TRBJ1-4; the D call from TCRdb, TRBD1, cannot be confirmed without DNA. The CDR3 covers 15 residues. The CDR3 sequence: CASSPRQGAREKLFF.

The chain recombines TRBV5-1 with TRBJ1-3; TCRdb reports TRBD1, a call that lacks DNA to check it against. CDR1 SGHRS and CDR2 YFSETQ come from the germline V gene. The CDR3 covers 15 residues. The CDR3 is CASSEDPGQRNTIYF. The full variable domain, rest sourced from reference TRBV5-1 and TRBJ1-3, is KAGVTQTPRYLIKTRGQQVTLSCSPISGHRSVSWYQQTPGQGLQFLFEYFSETQRNKGNFPGRFSGRQFSNSRSEMNVSTLELGDSALYLCASSEDPGQRNTIYFGEGSWLTVV.

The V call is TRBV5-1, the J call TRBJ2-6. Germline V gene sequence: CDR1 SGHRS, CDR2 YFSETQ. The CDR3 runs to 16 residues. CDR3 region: CASSLVGVAGANVLTF.

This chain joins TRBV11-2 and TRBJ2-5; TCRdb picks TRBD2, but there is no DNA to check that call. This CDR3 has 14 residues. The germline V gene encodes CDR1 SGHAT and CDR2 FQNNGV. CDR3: CASSFLREGETQYF.

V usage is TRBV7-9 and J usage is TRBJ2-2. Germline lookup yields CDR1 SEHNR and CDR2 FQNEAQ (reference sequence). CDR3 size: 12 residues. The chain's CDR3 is CASSFETGELFF.

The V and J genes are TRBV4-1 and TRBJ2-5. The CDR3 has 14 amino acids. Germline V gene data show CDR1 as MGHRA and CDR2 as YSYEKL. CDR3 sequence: CASRKTGEPGTQYF.

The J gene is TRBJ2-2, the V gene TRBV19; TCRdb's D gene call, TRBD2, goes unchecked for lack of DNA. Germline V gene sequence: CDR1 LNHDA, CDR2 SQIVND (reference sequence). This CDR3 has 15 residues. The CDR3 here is CASSIRPSNTGELFF.

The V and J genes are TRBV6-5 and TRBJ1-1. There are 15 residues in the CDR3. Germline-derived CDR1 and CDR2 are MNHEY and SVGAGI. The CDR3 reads CASSYRRGMNTEAFF.

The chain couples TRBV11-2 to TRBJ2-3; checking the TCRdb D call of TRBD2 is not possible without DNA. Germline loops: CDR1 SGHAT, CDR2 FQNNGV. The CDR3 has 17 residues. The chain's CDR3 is CASSAIGLRRSTDTQYF.

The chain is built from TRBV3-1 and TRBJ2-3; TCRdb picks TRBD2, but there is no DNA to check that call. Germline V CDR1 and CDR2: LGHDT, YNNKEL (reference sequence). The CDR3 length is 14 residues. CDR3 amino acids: CASALAGAGDTQYF.

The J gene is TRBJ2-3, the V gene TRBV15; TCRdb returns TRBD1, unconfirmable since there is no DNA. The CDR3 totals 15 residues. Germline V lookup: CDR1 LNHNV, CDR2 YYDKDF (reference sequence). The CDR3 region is CATSRDRRATDTQYF.

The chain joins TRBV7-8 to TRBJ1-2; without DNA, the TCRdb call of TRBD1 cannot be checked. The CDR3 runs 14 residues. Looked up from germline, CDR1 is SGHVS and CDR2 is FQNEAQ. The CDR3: CASSSDLTGVGYTF.

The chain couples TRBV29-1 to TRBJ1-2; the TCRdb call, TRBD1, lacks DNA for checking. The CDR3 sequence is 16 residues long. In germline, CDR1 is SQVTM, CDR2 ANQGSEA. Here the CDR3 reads CSVVATGGVTWYGYTF.

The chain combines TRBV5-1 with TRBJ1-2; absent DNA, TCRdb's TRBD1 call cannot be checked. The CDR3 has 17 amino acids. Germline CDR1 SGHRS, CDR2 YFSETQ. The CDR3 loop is CASSFPGTGAANYGYTF.

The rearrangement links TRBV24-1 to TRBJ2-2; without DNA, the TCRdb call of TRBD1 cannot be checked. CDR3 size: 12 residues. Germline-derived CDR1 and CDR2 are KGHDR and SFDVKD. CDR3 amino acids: CATRQVTGELFF.

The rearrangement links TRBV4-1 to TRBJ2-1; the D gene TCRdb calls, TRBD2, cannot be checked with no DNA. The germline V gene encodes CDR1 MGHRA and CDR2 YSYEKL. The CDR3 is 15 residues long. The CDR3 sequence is CASSQVGREGGEQFF.

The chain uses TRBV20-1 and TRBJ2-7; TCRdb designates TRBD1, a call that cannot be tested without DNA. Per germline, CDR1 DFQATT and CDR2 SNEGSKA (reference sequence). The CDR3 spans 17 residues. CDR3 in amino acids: CSARDEDRTPASWEQYF.

The CDR3 loop is CASNRDRGKNTEAFF. The chain joins TRBV5-1 to TRBJ1-1; with no DNA, the TCRdb D assignment of TRBD1 cannot be verified. The V gene's germline CDR1 is SGHRS and CDR2 YFSETQ. The CDR3 sequence is 15 residues long.

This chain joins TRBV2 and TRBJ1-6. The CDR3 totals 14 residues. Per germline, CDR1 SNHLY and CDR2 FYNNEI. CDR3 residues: CASSDRSGYSPLHF.

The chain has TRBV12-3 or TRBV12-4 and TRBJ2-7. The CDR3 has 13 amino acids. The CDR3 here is CASRGGSVHEQYF.

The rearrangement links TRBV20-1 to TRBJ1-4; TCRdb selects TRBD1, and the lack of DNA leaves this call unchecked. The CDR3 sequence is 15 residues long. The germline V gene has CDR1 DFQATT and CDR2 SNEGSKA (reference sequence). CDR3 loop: CSARVPGRGSEKLFF.